These 10 T cell receptor beta chains originate from one sample sequenced in a study of CXCR3-negative and CXCR3-positive naive CD8 T cells. General observations from the study: The TRB CDR3s that CXCR3-positive naive cells carried were more hydrophobic than those of CXCR3-negative naive cells.

These receptors have no known antigen. 5' RACE that incorporated UMI labels was used to prepare the TRB cDNA libraries. TCRdb re-called the 5' RACE reads and shows each CDR3 protein once, DNA omitted. The table gives roughly 130,000 distinct CDR3 sequences; the top ten clones make up 0.5% to 0.7% of it. Sequences were obtained from naive CXCR3+ CD8+ T cells from blood. Subset here: CD45RO-CCR7+CD27+CD95- naive CD8+ T cells expressing CXCR3 (TNR3+). These receptors all come from a human donor in good health. Some clones in this sample may be carry-over from other donors' samples.

The rearrangement links TRBV11-2 to TRBJ1-5. The CDR3 totals 15 residues. CDR1 and CDR2 from the germline V gene are SGHAT and FQNNGV. The chain's CDR3 is CASSLNPDSNQPQHF.

The chain joins TRBV12-3 or TRBV12-4 to TRBJ2-3; TCRdb's D call of TRBD2 is untestable without DNA. The CDR3 has 18 residues. The CDR3 spells CASSSSGTRFPSTDTQYF.

This chain joins TRBV5-1 and TRBJ2-5. This CDR3 comprises 14 residues. Germline values: CDR1 SGHRS, CDR2 YFSETQ. CDR3 amino acids: CASSPTDVQETQYF. Combining the CDR3 with reference TRBV5-1 and TRBJ2-5 gives the whole variable domain KAGVTQTPRYLIKTRGQQVTLSCSPISGHRSVSWYQQTPGQGLQFLFEYFSETQRNKGNFPGRFSGRQFSNSRSEMNVSTLELGDSALYLCASSPTDVQETQYFGPGTRLLVL.

CDR3 loop: CASSWGQGIIDEQFF. The chain employs TRBV5-1 and TRBJ2-1; checking the TCRdb D call of TRBD1 is not possible without DNA. Per germline, CDR1 SGHRS and CDR2 YFSETQ. The CDR3 sequence is 15 residues long.

The CDR3 region is CASSRVGNSNEQFF. V and J are TRBV4-1 and TRBJ2-1. The CDR3 spans 14 residues. Germline CDR1 is MGHRA and CDR2 is YSYEKL.

The V call is TRBV29-1, the J call TRBJ2-1. There are 14 residues in the CDR3. CDR1 and CDR2 (germline): SQVTM, ANQGSEA. Here the CDR3 reads CSVVIIGTYNEQFF.

The rearrangement links TRBV27 to TRBJ2-7; TCRdb outputs TRBD1, but without DNA this stays unchecked. The CDR3 is made up of 16 amino acids. Germline V gives CDR1 MNHEY, CDR2 SMNVEV (reference sequence). The CDR3 sequence is CASSPGTGTIPYEQYF.

The rearrangement joins TRBV7-9 to TRBJ2-1; without DNA, the TCRdb call of TRBD1 cannot be checked. Germline assignment: CDR1 SEHNR and CDR2 FQNEAQ (reference sequence). This CDR3 has 14 residues. CDR3 sequence: CASSTGASYNEQFF.

The chain links TRBV4-1 to TRBJ1-1. This CDR3 has 13 amino acids. Germline CDR1 and CDR2: MGHRA and YSYEKL. The CDR3 loop reads CASSQGRAVEAFF.

The chain employs TRBV28 and TRBJ2-1; with no DNA, the TCRdb D assignment of TRBD1 cannot be verified. The CDR3 consists of 14 residues. Germline V gene data show CDR1 as MDHEN and CDR2 as SYDVKM. Here the CDR3 reads CASTGRGGWNEQFF.